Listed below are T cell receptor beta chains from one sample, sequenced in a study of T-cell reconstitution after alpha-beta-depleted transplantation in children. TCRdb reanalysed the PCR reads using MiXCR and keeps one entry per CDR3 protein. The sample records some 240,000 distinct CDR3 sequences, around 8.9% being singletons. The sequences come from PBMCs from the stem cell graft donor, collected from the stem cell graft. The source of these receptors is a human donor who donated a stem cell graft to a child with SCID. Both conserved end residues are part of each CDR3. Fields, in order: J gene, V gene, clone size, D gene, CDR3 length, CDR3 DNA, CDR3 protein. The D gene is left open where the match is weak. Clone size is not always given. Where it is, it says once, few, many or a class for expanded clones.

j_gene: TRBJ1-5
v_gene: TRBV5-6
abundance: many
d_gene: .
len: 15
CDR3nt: TGTGCCAGCAGCTTGGGACAGGCTATCAATCAGCCCCAGCATTTT
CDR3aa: CASSLGQAINQPQHF

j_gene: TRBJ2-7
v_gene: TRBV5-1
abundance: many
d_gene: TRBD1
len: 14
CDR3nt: TGCGCCAGCAGCCCGACAGGGACCCGCTACGAGCAGTACTTC
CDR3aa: CASSPTGTRYEQYF

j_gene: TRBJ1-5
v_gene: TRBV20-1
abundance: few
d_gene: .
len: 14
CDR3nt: TGCAGTGCTAGTGCGCTCAGGGGAAATCAGCCCCAGCATTTT
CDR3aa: CSASALRGNQPQHF

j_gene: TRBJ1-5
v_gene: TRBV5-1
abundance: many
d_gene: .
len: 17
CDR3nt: TGCGCCAGCAGCTTGGCTGGGGGGGGGAATTCGGATCAGCCCCAGCATTTT
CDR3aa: CASSLAGGGNSDQPQHF

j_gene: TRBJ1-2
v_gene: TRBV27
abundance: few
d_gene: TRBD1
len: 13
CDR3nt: TGTGCCAGCAGACCACAGGGGGCGGGTGGCTACACCTTC
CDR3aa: CASRPQGAGGYTF

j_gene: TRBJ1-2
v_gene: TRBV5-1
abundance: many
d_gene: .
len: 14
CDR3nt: TGCGCCAGCAGCCCTTCGGGGGATTCGAAAGGCTACACCTTC
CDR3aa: CASSPSGDSKGYTF

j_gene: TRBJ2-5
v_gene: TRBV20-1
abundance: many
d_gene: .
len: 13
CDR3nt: TGCAGTGCTAGTTCGAGGGGTTTAGAGACCCAGTACTTC
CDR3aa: CSASSRGLETQYF

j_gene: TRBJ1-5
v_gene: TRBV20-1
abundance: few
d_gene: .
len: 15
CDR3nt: TGCAGTGCTAAAGAGGGGGGATTTTGGAATCAGCCCCAGCATTTT
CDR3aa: CSAKEGGFWNQPQHF

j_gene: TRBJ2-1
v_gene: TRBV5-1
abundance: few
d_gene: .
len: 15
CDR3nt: TGCGCCAGCAGCCTTCGGGGGTACTCCTACAATGAGCAGTTCTTC
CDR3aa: CASSLRGYSYNEQFF

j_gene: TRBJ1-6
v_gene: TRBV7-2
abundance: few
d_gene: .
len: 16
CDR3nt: TGTGCCAGCAGCTCCTTGCGGACAGCCAATAATTCACCCCTCCACTTT
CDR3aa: CASSSLRTANNSPLHF

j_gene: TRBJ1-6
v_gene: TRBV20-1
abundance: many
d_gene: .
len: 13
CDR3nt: TGCAGTGCTAGAGGACAGCTCTATTCACCCCTCCACTTT
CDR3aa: CSARGQLYSPLHF

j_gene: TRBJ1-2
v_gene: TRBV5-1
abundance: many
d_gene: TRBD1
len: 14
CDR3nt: TGCGCCAGCAGCAGAACAGGGGACGGCTATGGCTACACCTTC
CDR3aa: CASSRTGDGYGYTF

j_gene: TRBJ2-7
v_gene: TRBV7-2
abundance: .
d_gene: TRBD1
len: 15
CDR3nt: TGTGCCAGCAGCCCCTGGGGACAGGGGTTCTACGAGCAGTACTTC
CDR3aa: CASSPWGQGFYEQYF

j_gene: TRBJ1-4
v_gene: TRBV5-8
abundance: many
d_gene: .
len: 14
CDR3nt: TGTGCCAGCAGGATGGGGGGCGAAGATGAAAAACTGTTTTTT
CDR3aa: CASRMGGEDEKLFF

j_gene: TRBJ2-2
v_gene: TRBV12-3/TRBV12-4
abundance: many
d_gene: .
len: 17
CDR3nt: TGTGCCAGCACCTACCGAGGCGGGCTAGTCGGGACCGGGGAGCTGTTTTTT
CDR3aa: CASTYRGGLVGTGELFF

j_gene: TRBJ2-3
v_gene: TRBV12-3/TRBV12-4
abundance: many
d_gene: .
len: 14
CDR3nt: TGTGCCAGCAGTTGGGCTAGTCCGCAAGATACGCAGTATTTT
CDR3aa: CASSWASPQDTQYF

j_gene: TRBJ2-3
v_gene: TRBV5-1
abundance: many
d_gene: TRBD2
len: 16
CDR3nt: TGCGCCAGCAGCGTAACCGGGACTAGCGTCACAGATACGCAGTATTTT
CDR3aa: CASSVTGTSVTDTQYF

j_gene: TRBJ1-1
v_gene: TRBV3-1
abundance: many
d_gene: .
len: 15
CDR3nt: TGTGCCAGCAGCCAAGTATTTAACAGGAACACTGAAGCTTTCTTT
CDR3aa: CASSQVFNRNTEAFF

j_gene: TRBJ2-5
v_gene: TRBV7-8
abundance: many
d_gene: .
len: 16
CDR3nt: TGTGCCAGCAGCCGACGGGCGGGGGCAAACCAAGAGACCCAGTACTTC
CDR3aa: CASSRRAGANQETQYF

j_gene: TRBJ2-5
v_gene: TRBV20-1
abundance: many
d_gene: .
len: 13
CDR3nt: TGCAGTGCTAAGGGGCTAAACCAAGAGACCCAGTACTTC
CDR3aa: CSAKGLNQETQYF

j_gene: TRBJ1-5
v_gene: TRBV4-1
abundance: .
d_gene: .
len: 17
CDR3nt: TGCGCCAGCAGCGAAGCGAATTGGGCTTATAGCAATCAGCCCCAGCATTTT
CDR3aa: CASSEANWAYSNQPQHF

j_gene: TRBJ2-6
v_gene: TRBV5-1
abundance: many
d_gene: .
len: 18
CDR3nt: TGCGCCAGCAGCTTTGGCAGGTCTGACTATTCTGGGGCCAACGTCCTGACTTTC
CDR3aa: CASSFGRSDYSGANVLTF

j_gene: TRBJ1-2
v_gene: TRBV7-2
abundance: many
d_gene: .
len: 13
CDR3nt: TGTGCCAGCAGCCGGACAGACATCTATGGCTACACCTTC
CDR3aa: CASSRTDIYGYTF